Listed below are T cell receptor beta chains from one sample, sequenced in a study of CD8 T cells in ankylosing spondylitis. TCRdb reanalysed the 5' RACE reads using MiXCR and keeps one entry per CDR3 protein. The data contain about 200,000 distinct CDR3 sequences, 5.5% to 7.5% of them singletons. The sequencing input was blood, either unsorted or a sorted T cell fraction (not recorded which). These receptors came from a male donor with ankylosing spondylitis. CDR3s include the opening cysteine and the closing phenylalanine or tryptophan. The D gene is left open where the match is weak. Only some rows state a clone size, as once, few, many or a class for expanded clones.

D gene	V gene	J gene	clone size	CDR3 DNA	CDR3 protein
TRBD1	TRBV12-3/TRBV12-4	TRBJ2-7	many	TGTGCCAGCAGCCCTGACGGGACAGGGACCTCCTACGAGCAGTACTTC	CASSPDGTGTSYEQYF
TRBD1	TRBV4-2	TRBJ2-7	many	TGTGCCAGCAGCCAAGAGGAGACAGGGGGCTACGAGCAGTACTTC	CASSQEETGGYEQYF
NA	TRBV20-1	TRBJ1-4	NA	TGCAGTGCCGTAACGGGGTCAACTAATGAAAAACTGTTTTTT	CSAVTGSTNEKLFF
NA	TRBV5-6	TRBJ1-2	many	TGTGCCAGCAGCGCCGCAGGGGCAGGTCTCTATGGCTACACCTTC	CASSAAGAGLYGYTF
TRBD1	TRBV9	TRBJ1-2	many	TGTGCCAGCAGCGTAGGACAGGGCGGTAACTATGGCTACACCTTC	CASSVGQGGNYGYTF
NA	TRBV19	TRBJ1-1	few	TGTGCCAGTAGACCCCAGATGAACACTGAAGCTTTCTTT	CASRPQMNTEAFF
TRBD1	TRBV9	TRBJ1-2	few	TGTGCCAGCAGCGTCGGACAGGGAAAATACGGCTACACCTTC	CASSVGQGKYGYTF
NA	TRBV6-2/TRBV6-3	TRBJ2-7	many	TGTGCCAGCAGTCGACCTCTAGGGTACTACGAGCAGTACTTC	CASSRPLGYYEQYF
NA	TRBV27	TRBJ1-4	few	TGTGCCAGCAGTTTACAGGGTACAAAACTGTTTTTT	CASSLQGTKLFF
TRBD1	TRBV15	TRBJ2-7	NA	TGTGCCACCAGGGGAGACAGGGGCTCCTACGAGCAGTACTTC	CATRGDRGSYEQYF
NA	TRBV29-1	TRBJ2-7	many	TGCAGCGTTGAAGAAGGCTCTCTCGCCGGGTACGAGCAGTACTTC	CSVEEGSLAGYEQYF
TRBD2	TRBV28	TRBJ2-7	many	TGTGCCAGCAGTTTGTCCCTAGCGGGAGATACCTACGAGCAGTACTTC	CASSLSLAGDTYEQYF
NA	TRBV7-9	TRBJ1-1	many	TGTGCCAGCAGCTCCTCAGGGATTGAAGCTTTCTTT	CASSSSGIEAFF
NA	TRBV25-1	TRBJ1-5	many	TGTGCCAGCAGCGAAAATAATGATCAGCCCCAGCATTTT	CASSENNDQPQHF
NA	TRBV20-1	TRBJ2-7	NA	TGCAGTGCTAGACAGGGGGGGACCTACGAGCAGTACTTC	CSARQGGTYEQYF
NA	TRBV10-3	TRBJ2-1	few	TGTGCCATCAGTGAGACAGCGATGTACAATGAGCAGTTCTTC	CAISETAMYNEQFF
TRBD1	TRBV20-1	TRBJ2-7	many	TGCAGTGCCCCCTTGGGACAGGGGGCATCCGAGCAGTACTTC	CSAPLGQGASEQYF
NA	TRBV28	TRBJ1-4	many	TGTGCCAGCAGTTTCCTTGATTATAATGAAAAACTGTTTTTT	CASSFLDYNEKLFF
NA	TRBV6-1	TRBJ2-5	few	TGTGCCGGGGGGCAGTTGAGGGAGGAGACCCAGTACTTC	CAGGQLREETQYF
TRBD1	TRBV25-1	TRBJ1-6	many	TGTGCCAGCAGTGATTGGGACAGTCCCTATAATTCACCCCTCCACTTT	CASSDWDSPYNSPLHF
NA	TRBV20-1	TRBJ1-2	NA	TGCAGTGCTAGAGGCCCCGGGACCAACTATGGCTACACCTTC	CSARGPGTNYGYTF
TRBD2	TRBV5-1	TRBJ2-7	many	TGCGCCAGCAGTTTCTCCGGGACTAGCGGGAGTAGGTACGAGCAGTACTTC	CASSFSGTSGSRYEQYF
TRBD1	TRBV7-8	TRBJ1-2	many	TGTGCCAGCAGCCCTTTGACAGGGGACTATGGCTACACCTTC	CASSPLTGDYGYTF
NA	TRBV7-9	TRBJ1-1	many	TGTGCCAGCAGCCTAGGCTGGAGGGGAGCTTTCTTT	CASSLGWRGAFF
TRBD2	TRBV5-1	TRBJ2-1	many	TGCGCCAGCAGCTTTAGCGTCCGACTAGCGGAAGACAATGAGCAGTTCTTC	CASSFSVRLAEDNEQFF
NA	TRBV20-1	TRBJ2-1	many	TGCAGTGCTAGAGATCGAGAATACAATGAGCAGTTCTTC	CSARDREYNEQFF
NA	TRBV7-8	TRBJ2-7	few	TGTGCCAGCAGCTTTGGTGTTGACACCTACGAGCAGTACTTC	CASSFGVDTYEQYF
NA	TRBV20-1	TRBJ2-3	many	TGCAGTGCTAGAGATTTGGGCAGTAGGGCAGCTTCACAGCTAGATACGCAGTATTTT	CSARDLGSRAASQLDTQYF
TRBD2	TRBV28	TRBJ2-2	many	TGTGCCAGCAATCTAGCGGGATATTCCACTGGATACACCGGGGAGCTGTTTTTT	CASNLAGYSTGYTGELFF
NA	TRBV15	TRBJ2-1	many	TGTGCCACCAGCAGAGATCTAGATACCTACAATGAGCAGTTCTTC	CATSRDLDTYNEQFF
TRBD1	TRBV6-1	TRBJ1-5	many	TGTGCCAGCAGTGACACCTGGACAGGGCGCCGTCAGCCCCAGCATTTT	CASSDTWTGRRQPQHF
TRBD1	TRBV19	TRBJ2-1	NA	TGTGCCAGTAGTATTGGACAGGGGGCGGTTGAGCAGTTCTTC	CASSIGQGAVEQFF
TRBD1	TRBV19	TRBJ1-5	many	TGTGCCAGCAGTGACACCGGGACAGGGCTTAATCAGCCCCAGCATTTT	CASSDTGTGLNQPQHF
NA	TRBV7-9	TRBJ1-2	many	TGTGCCAGCGTGGGACGCACTAACTATGGCTACACCTTC	CASVGRTNYGYTF
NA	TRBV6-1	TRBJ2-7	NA	TGTGCCAGCCGGGCGCAGGGAACCTACGAGCAGTACTTC	CASRAQGTYEQYF
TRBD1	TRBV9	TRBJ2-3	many	TGTGCCAGCAGCCCGTGGGACAGGCCCACAGATACGCAGTATTTT	CASSPWDRPTDTQYF
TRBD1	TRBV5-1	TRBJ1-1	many	TGCGCCAGCAGCCGCAGGGGGCCGGGCACTGAAGCTTTCTTT	CASSRRGPGTEAFF
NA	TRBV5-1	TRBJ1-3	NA	TGCGCCAGCAGCTCGGACTCGAGCTCTGGAAACACCATATATTTT	CASSSDSSSGNTIYF
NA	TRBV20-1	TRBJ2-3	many	TGCAGTGCTAGAGATCTCACAGATACGCAGTATTTT	CSARDLTDTQYF
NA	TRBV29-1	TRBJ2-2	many	TGCAGCGCTTACACCGGGGAGCTGTTTTTT	CSAYTGELFF
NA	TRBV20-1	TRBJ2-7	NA	TGCAGTGCTAGAAGAAAGGCAGCCGGCTACGAGCAGTACTTC	CSARRKAAGYEQYF
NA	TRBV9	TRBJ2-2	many	TGTGCCAGCAGCGTAGAATTCCGGGGGCGGGGAGACACCGGGGAGCTGTTTTTT	CASSVEFRGRGDTGELFF
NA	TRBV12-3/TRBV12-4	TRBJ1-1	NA	TGTGCCAGCAGTTTTTTAACAGGACAAAAAGCTTTCTTT	CASSFLTGQKAFF
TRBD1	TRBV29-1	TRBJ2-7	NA	TGCAGCGTGGGGGACAGGCTCTACGAGCAGTACTTC	CSVGDRLYEQYF
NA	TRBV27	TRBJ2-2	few	TGTGCCACCGGGAGGGGGCAGAGGGCCGGGGAGCTGTTTTTT	CATGRGQRAGELFF
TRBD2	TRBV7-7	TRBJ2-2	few	TGTGCTAGCAGTCCGGGACTAGCGGGAGTAGGGAACACCGGGGAGCTGTTTTTT	CASSPGLAGVGNTGELFF
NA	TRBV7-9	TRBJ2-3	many	TGTGCCAGCAGCCGACAGGAGAACGGGTGGAATACGCAGTATTTT	CASSRQENGWNTQYF